Reported below is one T cell receptor beta chain. This sample is drawn from a study of CD8 T cells in Susac syndrome. The CDR3 length is 18 residues. Germline CDR1 and CDR2: DFQATT and SNEGSKA (reference sequence). Unmatched junction bases numbered 6, after V lost 0 bases and J lost 0 bases. RNA amounts of 0.5 to 1 ug underwent reverse transcription with random hexamers. TCRdb recomputed calls from the immunoSEQ multiplex PCR reads with MiXCR, one row per CDR3 protein. This table holds about 120,000 distinct CDR3 sequences, roughly 90% found once. The study sequenced TCR beta in blood CD8+ and CD4+ T cells.

Sequencing used CD8+ T cells from PBMCs. The receptor comes from a human donor in good health. V usage is TRBV20-1 and J usage is TRBJ2-1; 12 nucleotides match TRBD2. Here the CDR3 reads CSAREASGGVSSYNEQFF. CDR3 DNA sequence: TGCAGTGCTAGAGAAGCTAGCGGGGGGGTCAGCTCCTACAATGAGCAGTTCTTC.